Sequencing of this T cell receptor beta chain was carried out in a study of blood T cell repertoires in COVID-19 (dated by TCRdb to between 2020 and 2021). Describing the broader study: The collaborator samples originated in the United States, Italy and Spain and spanned the acute and convalescent phases of COVID-19. The prospective study material was composed of cDNA or gDNA derived from T cells, B-cell-depleted T cells, or PBMCs. Deeply sampled blood TCRbeta repertoires from subjects exposed to, actively infected with, or recovered from COVID-19 were included in the dataset. The repertoires were made available in a free public database intended to serve as a resource for research on the immune response to SARS-CoV-2. Samples came from the ongoing ImmuneRACE study (first 160 participants) plus 1,254 subjects from 6 global collaborators. The sample metadata nearly always contained a de-identified subject ID, COVID-19 status, age in years and sex. Where available, HLA class I and class II types were obtained from metadata supplied by the sample provider rather than from assay-based typing.

One collaborating source in Seattle enrolled patients while the patients were actively infected and followed the patients over time throughout the course of disease. Collaborating institutions collected whole blood in K2EDTA tubes following their own protocols. For TCRbeta analysis, collaborators shipped samples as frozen whole blood, isolated PBMCs, or DNA extracted from either of those sample types. The CDR3 holds 15 amino acids from the cysteine to the phenylalanine. Only the CDR3 part of the read is kept: 45 bases, read in frame from the first base. CDR1 and CDR2 are read off the germline V gene as ENHRY and SYGVKD. V is pruned by 2 bases and J by 2 bases, leaving 3 bases of the junction without a gene match. Worth noting for this clone: This clone's antigen is unknown. One base away there is no much larger clone; base qualities are not given.

TCRbeta CDR3 regions were amplified from genomic DNA by means of the immunoSEQ Assay, a bias-controlled multiplex PCR. As for the authors' bioinformatics: The number of nucleated cells in each sample was estimated from the amplification of reference gene primers within the assay. Sequence reads were collapsed and filtered to measure the absolute abundance of every unique TCRbeta CDR3 rearrangement. For each sample, productive Simpson clonality was calculated as the square root of Simpson's diversity index over productive rearrangements. TCRdb mirrors the immuneACCESS table, restricted to in-frame sequences. Some clones are absent from its copies; in checked studies, under half trace to an unresolved V gene, and the reason for the others is unknown. V and J calls and clone size are those listed in that table; D and trimming were worked out from the DNA. The sample data list 450,000 or so clones, and roughly 89% of these were observed just once. Around 0.95% of the sample comes from the top ten.

Broad study findings and their caveats: The amount of clinical and demographic metadata varied by source and participant and was provided uncurated.

The receptor comes from a man aged 18 to 29 with COVID-19, enrolled during active disease. Sequencing used peripheral blood. The receptor chain draws on TRBV10-3 and TRBJ2-1; 7 bases in the middle match TRBD2. The CDR3 protein: CAISEGLVAYNEQFF. The sequenced DNA: TGTGCCATCAGTGAGGGACTAGTGGCCTACAATGAGCAGTTCTTC.